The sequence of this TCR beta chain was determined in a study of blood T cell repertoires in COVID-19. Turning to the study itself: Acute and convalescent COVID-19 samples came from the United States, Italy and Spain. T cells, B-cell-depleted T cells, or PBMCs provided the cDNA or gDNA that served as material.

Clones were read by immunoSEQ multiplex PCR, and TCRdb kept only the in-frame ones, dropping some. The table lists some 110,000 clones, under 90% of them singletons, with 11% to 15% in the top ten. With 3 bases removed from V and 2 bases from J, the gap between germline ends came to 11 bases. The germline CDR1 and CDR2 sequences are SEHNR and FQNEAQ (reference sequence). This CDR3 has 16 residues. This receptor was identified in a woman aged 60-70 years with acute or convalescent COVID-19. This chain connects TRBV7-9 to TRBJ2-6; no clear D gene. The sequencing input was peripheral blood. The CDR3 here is CASSLRLKAGANVLTF. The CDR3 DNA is TGTGCCAGCAGCTTGCGGTTAAAGGCTGGGGCCAACGTCCTGACTTTC.